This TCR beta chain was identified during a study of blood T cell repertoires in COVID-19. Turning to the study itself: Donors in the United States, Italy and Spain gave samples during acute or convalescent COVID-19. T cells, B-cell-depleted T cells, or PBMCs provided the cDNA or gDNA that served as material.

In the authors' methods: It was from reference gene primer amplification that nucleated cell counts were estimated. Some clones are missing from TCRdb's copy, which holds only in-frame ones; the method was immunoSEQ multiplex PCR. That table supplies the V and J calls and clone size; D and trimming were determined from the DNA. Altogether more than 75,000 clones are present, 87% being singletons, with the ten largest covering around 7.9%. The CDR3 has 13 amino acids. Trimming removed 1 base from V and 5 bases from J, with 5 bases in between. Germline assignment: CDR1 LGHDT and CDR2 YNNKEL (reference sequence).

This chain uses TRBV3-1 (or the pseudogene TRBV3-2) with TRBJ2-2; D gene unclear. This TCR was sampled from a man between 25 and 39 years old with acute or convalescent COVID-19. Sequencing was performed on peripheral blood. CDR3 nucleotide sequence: TGTGCCAGCAGCCAAGTGCGGACCGGGGAGCTGTTTTTT. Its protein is CASSQVRTGELFF.